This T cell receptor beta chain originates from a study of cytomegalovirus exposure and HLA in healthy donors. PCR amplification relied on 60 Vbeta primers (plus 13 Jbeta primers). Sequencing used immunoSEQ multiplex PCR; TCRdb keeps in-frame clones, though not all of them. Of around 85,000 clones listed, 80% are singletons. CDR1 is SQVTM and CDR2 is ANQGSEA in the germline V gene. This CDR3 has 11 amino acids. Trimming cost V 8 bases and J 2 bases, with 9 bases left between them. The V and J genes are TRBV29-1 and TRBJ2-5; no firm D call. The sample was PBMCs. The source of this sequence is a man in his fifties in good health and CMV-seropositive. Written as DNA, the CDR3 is TGCAGCTCAGACTCTCAAGAGACCCAGTACTTC. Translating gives CSSDSQETQYF.